This TCR beta chain was sequenced for a study of blood T cell repertoires in COVID-19. Overall study: The samples span acute and convalescent COVID-19 from the United States, Italy and Spain. Sources were T cells, B-cell-depleted T cells, or PBMCs; the material itself was cDNA or gDNA.

In the original analysis: The assay estimated nucleated cells by amplifying reference gene primers. Assay used: immunoSEQ multiplex PCR; TCRdb lists only in-frame clones, some missing. V and J calls plus clone size are reproduced from that table; the DNA served to infer D and trimming. The repertoire holds nearly 110,000 clones, with around 80% as singletons. This CDR3 comprises 14 residues. The ends were cut back, 3 bases at V and 0 bases at J, with 9 bases in the middle. Germline loops: CDR1 LGHDT, CDR2 YNNKEL (reference sequence). The genes are TRBV3-1 (or the pseudogene TRBV3-2) and TRBJ2-7; no clear D gene. The sample comprised peripheral blood. The TCR was taken from a woman aged 55 to 70 with acute or convalescent COVID-19. The CDR3 sequence: CASSQGSVSYEQYF. The DNA of the CDR3 is TGTGCCAGCAGCCAGGGCAGTGTCTCCTACGAGCAGTACTTC.